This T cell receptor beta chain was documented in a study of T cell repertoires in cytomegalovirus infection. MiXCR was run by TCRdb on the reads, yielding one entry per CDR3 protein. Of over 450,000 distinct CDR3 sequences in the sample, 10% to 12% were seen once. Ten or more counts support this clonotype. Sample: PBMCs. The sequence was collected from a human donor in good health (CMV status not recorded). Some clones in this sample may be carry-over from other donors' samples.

Here the CDR3 DNA reads TGTGCTAGTGGTTTGGTAGGGAGGACAGACACATCTCGGCAGTACTTC. Translation: CASGLVGRTDTSRQYF. The V call is TRBV12-5, the J call TRBJ2-7; D is tentatively TRBD1 or TRBD2 (6 bases each). The V end was cut by 0 bases, the J end by 9 bases, with 21 bases between. The CDR3 consists of 16 residues. CDR1 is LGHNT, CDR2 FRNRAP, per germline. Full variable domain (rest looked up from reference TRBV12-5 and TRBJ2-7): DARVTQTPRHKVTEMGQEVTMRCQPILGHNTVFWYRQTMMQGLELLAYFRNRAPLDDSGMPKDRFSAEMPDATLATLKIQPSEPRDSAVYFCASGLVGRTDTSRQYFGPGTRLTVT.